One and the same sample provided the 22 T cell receptor beta chains below, sequenced in a study of T-cell memory formation after mild COVID-19 listed by TCRdb under 2021. The library was generated by 5' RACE. Sequencing instrument: Illumina NovaSeq 6000. TCRdb trimmed the raw reads at Q25, called clones with MiXCR and kept productive beta chains. Rows are combined by CDR3 protein, so each entry shows the most common genes and DNA. The sample table lists roughly 580,000 distinct CDR3 sequences, around 17% of them with a count of one. The ten top clones hold 12% of the sample. The sequenced sample consisted of PBMCs or a T cell subset sorted from them (not recorded which). These receptors were taken from an adult woman who had mild COVID-19 (a few samples of this study predate the infection). The sample titles of this study are shuffled in the database, so cell type and time point are left out; the donor was told from shared clones.

The chain recombines TRBV7-2 with TRBJ1-2; TRBD1 matches at 10 bases. The CDR3 has 16 residues. V lost 5 bases, J lost 2 bases, and 8 bases stayed unmatched. Germline V gives CDR1 SGHTA, CDR2 FQGNSA. The chain's CDR3 is CASSPGQGSPNYGYTF. In DNA, the CDR3 is TGTGCCAGCAGCCCGGGACAGGGGTCCCCGAACTATGGCTACACCTTC.

This clonotype was detected only a few times. The V and J genes are TRBV2 and TRBJ2-2; D gene uncertain. The CDR3 extends over 14 amino acids. V lost 4 bases and J lost 4, with 10 bases in between. Looked up from germline, CDR1 is SNHLY and CDR2 is FYNNEI. The CDR3 protein is CASSGRTTTGELFF. DNA of the CDR3: TGTGCCAGCAGTGGGCGGACGACCACCGGGGAGCTGTTTTTT.

The chain is built from TRBV7-7 and TRBJ1-5; 9 nucleotides line up with TRBD1. This CDR3 is 15 amino acids long. From germline, CDR1 is SSHAT and CDR2 FNYEAQ (reference sequence). J was trimmed by 2 bases and V by 5 bases; bases with no gene match: 4. The CDR3 nucleotides read TGTGCCAGCAGCGGAAGGGACAGGGGCAATCAGCCCCAGCATTTT. This sequence encodes CASSGRDRGNQPQHF.

This clonotype was observed a handful of times. The V gene is TRBV24-1, the J gene TRBJ2-1; D unclear. The CDR3 runs 13 residues. V lost 6 bases and J 3 bases, leaving 8 bases between the germline ends. Germline assignment: CDR1 KGHDR and CDR2 SFDVKD. In nucleotides, the CDR3 is TGTGCCACCAGTAGTACAGACTACAATGAGCAGTTCTTC. This codes for CATSSTDYNEQFF.

This clonotype was seen more than once but under ten times. The CDR3 DNA follows: TGCAGTGCTTATCCGGGACAGGTTAGCTACTACGAGCAGTACTTC. Its protein product is CSAYPGQVSYYEQYF. The chain links TRBV20-1 to TRBJ2-7; TRBD1 agrees at 8 bases. V lost 5 bases to trimming and J lost 3 bases; unmatched junction nucleotides: 12. This CDR3 is built from 15 residues. Germline values: CDR1 DFQATT, CDR2 SNEGSKA (reference sequence).

This chain links TRBV5-1 with TRBJ2-7; TRBD2 matches at 10 bases. Per the germline V gene, CDR1 is SGHRS and CDR2 is YFSETQ. The CDR3 runs to 15 residues. V lost 3 bases, J lost 5 bases, and 8 bases stayed unmatched. CDR3 nucleotide sequence: TGCGCCAGCAGCTCAGAGCGGGAGGGCCTCCACGAGCAGTACTTC. It yields the protein CASSSEREGLHEQYF. Complete variable domain (other parts from reference TRBV5-1 and TRBJ2-7): KAGVTQTPRYLIKTRGQQVTLSCSPISGHRSVSWYQQTPGQGLQFLFEYFSETQRNKGNFPGRFSGRQFSNSRSEMNVSTLELGDSALYLCASSSEREGLHEQYFGPGTRLTVT.

The J gene is TRBJ2-2, the V gene TRBV7-9; the match to TRBD1 covers 7 bases. V lost 6 bases, J lost 1 base, and 8 bases stayed unmatched. The CDR3 loop spans 16 amino acids. Germline values: CDR1 SEHNR, CDR2 FQNEAQ (reference sequence). CDR3 amino acids: CASRRPGQKNTGELFF. CDR3 coding DNA: TGTGCCAGCAGACGGCCGGGACAGAAGAACACCGGGGAGCTGTTTTTT. Full variable domain (rest looked up from reference TRBV7-9 and TRBJ2-2): DTGVSQNPRHKITKRGQNVTFRCDPISEHNRLYWYRQTLGQGPEFLTYFQNEAQLEKSRLLSDRFSAERPKGSFSTLEIQRTEQGDSAMYLCASRRPGQKNTGELFFGEGSRLTVL.

This clonotype showed up just a few times. V and J are TRBV6-2 or TRBV6-3 and TRBJ2-7; D remains ambiguous. The CDR3 covers 13 residues. Per the germline V gene, CDR1 is MNHEY and CDR2 is SVGEGT. The ends were cut back, 11 bases at V and 1 base at J, with 15 bases in the middle. The CDR3 nucleotides are TGTGCCTGCCAAGACGGCGCTTCCTACGAGCAGTACTTC. This translates into CACQDGASYEQYF.

This clonotype was counted only a few times. The chain carries TRBV10-3 and TRBJ1-5; TRBD1 might be the D (5 bases). Trimming stripped 2 bases from V and 3 bases from J, with 11 bases between. CDR1 ENHRY and CDR2 SYGVKD come from the germline V gene. This CDR3 has 15 residues. In DNA form, the CDR3 reads TGTGCCATCAGTGAGGGGTGGGGACCCAATCAGCCCCAGCATTTT. Its protein product is CAISEGWGPNQPQHF.

The V gene is TRBV27, the J gene TRBJ2-3, with TRBD2 matching over 13 bases. V trimming: 5 bases; J trimming: 1 base; junction bases outside the gene matches: 6. CDR1 is MNHEY and CDR2 is SMNVEV in the germline V gene (reference sequence). The CDR3 is made up of 17 amino acids. The CDR3 region has the DNA TGTGCCAGCAGTGGATTAGGACTAGCGGGAGGCACAGATACGCAGTATTTT. Translated: CASSGLGLAGGTDTQYF.

The rearrangement joins TRBV29-1 to TRBJ2-1; weak D call: TRBD2 (6 bases). Per the germline V gene, CDR1 is SQVTM and CDR2 is ANQGSEA. The CDR3 sequence is 14 residues long. V lost 4 bases to trimming and J lost 4 bases, with 14 bases between them. In DNA, the CDR3 is TGCAGCGTTGTCGACGGGAGTGGTTACAATGAGCAGTTCTTC. Encoded protein: CSVVDGSGYNEQFF.

This sequence joins TRBV27 and TRBJ2-1; D might be TRBD2 (5 bases). There are 13 residues in the CDR3. The germline V and J ends were trimmed by 5 bases and 7 bases, with 12 bases remaining between them. The germline V gene has CDR1 MNHEY and CDR2 SMNVEV (reference sequence). CDR3 residues: CASSARTSNEQFF. The CDR3 bases are TGTGCCAGCAGTGCTCGAACTAGTAATGAGCAGTTCTTC.

The genes are TRBV20-1 and TRBJ2-1; D is uncertain. Germline V CDR1 and CDR2: DFQATT, SNEGSKA (reference sequence). Trimming took 0 bases from V and 8 from J, leaving 8 bases between them. There are 12 residues in the CDR3. Here the CDR3 reads CSAREAFYEQFF. The CDR3 DNA reads as TGCAGTGCTAGAGAGGCGTTTTATGAGCAGTTCTTC.

This clonotype was recorded at least ten times. The chain couples TRBV12-3 or TRBV12-4 to TRBJ2-7; 10 nucleotides match TRBD1. The CDR3 is 14 amino acids. The trim removed 3 bases at V and 6 bases at J, leaving 5 bases unmatched. The CDR3 sequence is CASSFRDRGGEQYF. The DNA of the CDR3 is TGTGCCAGCAGTTTTAGGGACAGGGGTGGCGAGCAGTACTTC.

This clonotype was seen only a few times. This chain connects TRBV5-5 to TRBJ1-6, with 7 bases lining up with TRBD1. The CDR3 extends over 17 amino acids. Germline V lookup: CDR1 SGHKS, CDR2 YYEKEE (reference sequence). V lost 4 bases, J lost 7 bases, and 14 bases stayed unmatched. The CDR3 protein is CASSQTGQVTSNSPLHF. In nucleotides, the CDR3 is TGTGCCAGCAGCCAGACAGGACAGGTTACGAGCAATTCACCCCTCCACTTT.

This chain connects TRBV6-6 to TRBJ1-5; 12 positions agree with TRBD1. The germline gives CDR1 MNHNY, CDR2 SVGAGI (reference sequence). The J segment lost 0 bases and the V segment lost 0 bases, leaving 6 bases of the junction unmatched. This CDR3 is 19 amino acids long. The CDR3 spells CASSYSTGTGGFSNQPQHF. The CDR3 DNA reads TGTGCCAGCAGTTACTCGACCGGGACAGGGGGCTTTAGCAATCAGCCCCAGCATTTT.

This clonotype was found a few times. The chain links TRBV18 to TRBJ1-1, with 7 bases that match TRBD1. The germline CDR1 and CDR2 sequences are KGHSH and LQKENI. The CDR3 runs 14 residues. V dropped 2 bases and J dropped 5; count of bases not matched to a gene: 5. CDR3 amino acids: CASSPGTDVTEAFF. DNA for the CDR3: TGTGCCAGCTCACCAGGGACAGACGTTACTGAAGCTTTCTTT.

Points on this clonotype: A single base separates this from a much larger clone, so it may be a read error. The chain recombines TRBV5-1 with TRBJ2-5; TRBD2 agrees at 8 bases. Trimming took 3 bases from V and 5 from J; bases not matched to a gene: 9. Germline V lookup: CDR1 SGHRS, CDR2 YFSETQ. This CDR3 contains 15 residues. The CDR3 reads CASSSTSESWETQYF. The CDR3 DNA follows: TGCGCCAGCAGCTCGACTAGCGAGAGTTGGGAGACCCAGTACTTC.

This clonotype has just a few counts. This chain connects TRBV20-1 to TRBJ2-6, with TRBD1 identical over 7 bases. Germline values: CDR1 DFQATT, CDR2 SNEGSKA (reference sequence). This CDR3 comprises 16 residues. V shed 6 bases, J shed 4 bases, and the junction held 12 bases outside the gene matches. CDR3 protein: CSAKGAATSGANVLTF. The CDR3 DNA sequence: TGCAGTGCAAAGGGGGCCGCTACGTCCGGGGCCAACGTCCTGACTTTC.

This clonotype was picked up a small number of times. V gene TRBV9 combines with J gene TRBJ2-3, with a weak D call TRBD2 (6 bases). From germline, CDR1 is SGDLS and CDR2 YYNGEE. The CDR3 loop spans 15 amino acids. V was trimmed by 0 bases and J by 2 bases, leaving 10 bases between them. The CDR3 region has the DNA TGTGCCAGCAGCGTAGTTGCTAGCGACACAGATACGCAGTATTTT. This codes for CASSVVASDTDTQYF.

The chain joins TRBV7-3 to TRBJ2-1, with D tentatively TRBD2 (6 bases). Germline loops: CDR1 SGHTA, CDR2 FQGTGA. V gave up 3 bases and J gave up 10 bases, with 10 bases separating them. The CDR3 is made up of 12 amino acids. The CDR3 coding sequence is TGTGCCAGCAGCTTCGGGACTGGAGAGCAGTTCTTC. As protein: CASSFGTGEQFF.

In this sample, this clonotype turned up a few times. V is TRBV12-3 or TRBV12-4 and J is TRBJ2-1; D unclear. The CDR3 length is 11 residues. V was trimmed by 4 bases and J by 8 bases, leaving 6 bases between them. This chain's CDR3 is CASSSNYEQFF. CDR3 DNA: TGTGCCAGCAGTTCCAATTATGAGCAGTTCTTC.